Presented here are 18 T cell receptor beta chains from one specimen sequenced in a study of cytomegalovirus exposure and HLA in healthy donors. It was with 60 Vbeta and 13 Jbeta primers that the PCR ran. This table comes from immunoSEQ multiplex PCR, and its TCRdb copy is limited to in-frame clones, with some not included. This sample yields some 120,000 clones, of which roughly 70% are seen a single time; about 2.8% belongs to the top ten. The sequenced sample was PBMCs. The source of these receptors is a woman in her forties in good health and CMV-seropositive.

The V and J genes are TRBV7-9 and TRBJ2-7, with D possibly TRBD1 on 5 matching bases. The CDR3 sequence is 12 residues long. The V gene lost 4 bases and the J gene lost 3 bases, with 7 bases spanning the gap. Germline CDR1 SEHNR, CDR2 FQNEAQ (reference sequence). CDR3 in DNA: TGTGCCAGCAGCTACAGGTACTACGAGCAGTACTTC. It specifies CASSYRYYEQYF.

The rearrangement uses TRBV30 and TRBJ1-2; TRBD1 aligns across 7 bases. V lost 4 bases, J lost 3 bases, and 8 bases stayed unmatched. CDR3 length: 14 amino acids. Germline CDR1 is GTSNPN and CDR2 is SVGIG (reference sequence). The CDR3 DNA follows: TGTGCCTGGACGGGACAGCTCGGAGACTATGGCTACACCTTC. This codes for CAWTGQLGDYGYTF.

This chain links TRBV5-4 with TRBJ2-7; TRBD2 agrees at 8 bases. The junction had 8 bases not matched to a gene; V was cut back by 1 base and J by 5 bases. The V gene's germline CDR1 is SGHNT and CDR2 YYREEE (reference sequence). The CDR3 sequence is 15 residues long. CDR3 bases: TGTGCCAGCAGCTTGTTAACGGGGGGGTCCCACGAGCAGTACTTC. It codes for CASSLLTGGSHEQYF.

V usage is TRBV29-1 and J usage is TRBJ1-2; D unclear. CDR1 and CDR2 from the germline V gene are SQVTM and ANQGSEA. V was clipped by 4 bases and J by 5 bases, with 8 bases between them. This CDR3 has 11 residues. The CDR3: CSVGAGYGYTF. Written as DNA, the CDR3 is TGCAGCGTTGGCGCGGGGTATGGCTACACCTTC.

This clone was found a few times. The rearrangement joins TRBV6-6 to TRBJ1-1; TRBD1 matches 8 bases. Germline V gene lookup returns CDR1 MNHNY and CDR2 SVGAGI (reference sequence). This CDR3 has 13 residues. The V gene end was trimmed by 6 bases and the J gene end by 7 bases; junction bases not matched to a gene: 7. DNA for the CDR3: TGTGCCAGCAGCCAAGGGACAGGCCATGAAGCTTTCTTT. Encoded protein: CASSQGTGHEAFF.

This rearrangement joins TRBV2 to TRBJ2-7; 9 nucleotides agree with TRBD1. CDR3 size: 14 residues. The germline CDR1 and CDR2 sequences are SNHLY and FYNNEI. V gave up 5 bases and J gave up 3 bases; unmatched junction bases: 5. CDR3 sequence (DNA): TGTGCCAGCAGTCTCAAGGGACAGGGCTACGAGCAGTACTTC. The encoded protein is CASSLKGQGYEQYF.

The V and J genes are TRBV10-3 and TRBJ2-7, with 7 nucleotides matching TRBD1. V was pared by 6 bases and J by 0 bases, with 8 bases of the junction left unmatched. The germline V gene encodes CDR1 ENHRY and CDR2 SYGVKD. This CDR3 has 15 amino acids. The CDR3 is CAISEDRTISYEQYF. As DNA, the CDR3 is TGTGCCATCAGCGAGGACAGGACAATCTCCTACGAGCAGTACTTC.

This chain uses TRBV18 with TRBJ1-4, with D tentatively TRBD1 (5 bases). Trimming pared 4 bases from V and 4 bases from J, leaving 16 bases between. CDR1 is KGHSH, CDR2 LQKENI, per germline. The CDR3 has 16 residues. The CDR3 nucleotides are TGTGCCAGCTCACTCTCCCGGGGGACCAATAATGAAAAACTGTTTTTT. Its protein product is CASSLSRGTNNEKLFF.

The chain uses TRBV4-1 and TRBJ2-7; D is uncertain. The length of the CDR3 is 14 residues. V was cut by 1 base and J by 3 bases, with 10 bases left in between. Germline values: CDR1 MGHRA, CDR2 YSYEKL. The CDR3 region is CASSQGLSNYEQYF. CDR3 bases: TGCGCCAGCAGCCAAGGTCTTAGCAACTACGAGCAGTACTTC.

This chain's CDR3 is CAISLGQGAYEQYF. In DNA form, the CDR3 reads TGTGCCATCAGCCTCGGACAGGGGGCTTACGAGCAGTACTTC. The chain recombines TRBV10-3 with TRBJ2-7; 11 bases match TRBD1. V trimming: 6 bases; J trimming: 4 bases; junction bases outside the gene matches: 5. This CDR3 spans 14 amino acids. Germline V CDR1 and CDR2: ENHRY, SYGVKD.

This chain connects TRBV11-2 to TRBJ1-3; D perhaps matches TRBD1 (5 bases). CDR3 length: 16 residues. With 8 bases removed from V and 0 bases from J, the gap between germline ends came to 17 bases. The germline gives CDR1 SGHAT, CDR2 FQNNGV. The CDR3 sequence is CASAPTGFHSGNTIYF. In nucleotides, the CDR3 is TGTGCCAGCGCCCCTACAGGCTTTCACTCTGGAAACACCATATATTTT.

The chain employs TRBV4-2 and TRBJ2-3; TRBD1 matches at 8 bases. V gave up 0 bases and J gave up 6 bases; unmatched junction bases: 8. Looked up from germline, CDR1 is LGHNA and CDR2 is YNFKEQ. The CDR3 consists of 16 residues. CDR3 loop: CASSQDETQGVDTQYF. Written as DNA, the CDR3 is TGTGCCAGCAGCCAAGATGAAACACAGGGGGTGGATACGCAGTATTTT.

The chain links TRBV19 to TRBJ2-2, with TRBD1 as a possible D gene (5 bases). Trimming stripped 3 bases from V and 2 bases from J, with 10 bases between. Germline-derived CDR1 and CDR2 are LNHDA and SQIVND (reference sequence). The CDR3 covers 15 residues. CDR3 region: CASSMAGANTGELFF. The CDR3 DNA reads as TGTGCCAGTAGTATGGCTGGGGCCAACACCGGGGAGCTGTTTTTT.

The V call is TRBV7-3, the J call TRBJ2-3, with unresolved D. V lost 1 base to trimming and J lost 4 bases, with 9 bases between them. Germline V gene data show CDR1 as SGHTA and CDR2 as FQGTGA. The CDR3 contains 14 residues. In DNA form, the CDR3 reads TGTGCCAGCAGCTTAATCGGGTCAGCAGATACGCAGTATTTT. As protein: CASSLIGSADTQYF.

This clone was found once. The chain joins TRBV16 to TRBJ2-5, with a weak D call TRBD2 (7 bases). The CDR3 has 18 residues. Trimming shortened V by 4 bases and J by 11 bases, and 32 bases separated the two germline ends. From germline, CDR1 is KGHSY and CDR2 FQNENV. The CDR3 region is CASSPYTGGGRERKAQYF. The CDR3 nucleotides read TGTGCCAGCAGCCCATACACCGGGGGCGGGAGAGAACGTAAGGCGCAGTACTTC.

The gene calls are TRBV28 and TRBJ1-1, with D tentatively TRBD1 (6 bases). The CDR3 sequence is 13 residues long. The V end lost 1 base, the J end lost 12 bases, and 15 bases lay between the germline ends. CDR1 and CDR2 (germline): MDHEN, SYDVKM. The CDR3 DNA follows: TGTGCCAGCAGTTTATCAACCAGGGGTGTAACTTTCTTT. Encoded protein: CASSLSTRGVTFF.

The chain carries TRBV5-1 and TRBJ2-5; TRBD2 matches at 7 bases. The J call may be incorrect, as the DNA end agrees better with TRBJ2-7. The CDR3 contains 18 residues. CDR1 and CDR2 (germline): SGHRS, YFSETQ. In DNA, the CDR3 is TGCGCCAGCAGCTTGGGGGAGGAGCGGGGCGGATATAGGTACGAGCAGTACTTC. Encoded protein: CASSLGEERGGYRYEQYF.

V and J are TRBV7-9 and TRBJ2-3; D is possibly TRBD1 (7 bases). Germline V gene lookup returns CDR1 SEHNR and CDR2 FQNEAQ (reference sequence). V lost 7 bases and J lost 0, with 14 bases in between. The CDR3 has 15 amino acids. This CDR3 reads CASNLRGESTDTQYF. CDR3 in DNA: TGTGCCAGCAACCTCAGGGGGGAAAGCACAGATACGCAGTATTTT.